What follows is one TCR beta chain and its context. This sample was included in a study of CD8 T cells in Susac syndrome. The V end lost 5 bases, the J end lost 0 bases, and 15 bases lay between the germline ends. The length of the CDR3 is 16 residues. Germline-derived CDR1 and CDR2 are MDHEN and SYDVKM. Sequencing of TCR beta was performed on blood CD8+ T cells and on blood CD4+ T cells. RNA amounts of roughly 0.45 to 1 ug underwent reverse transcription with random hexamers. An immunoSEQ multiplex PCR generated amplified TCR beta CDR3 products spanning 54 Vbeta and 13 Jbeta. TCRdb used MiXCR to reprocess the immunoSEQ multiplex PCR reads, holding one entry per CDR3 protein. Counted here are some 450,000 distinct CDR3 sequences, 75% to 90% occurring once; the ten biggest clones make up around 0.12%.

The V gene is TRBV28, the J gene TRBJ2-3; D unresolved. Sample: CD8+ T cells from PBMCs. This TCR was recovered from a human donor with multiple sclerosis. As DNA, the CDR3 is TGTGCCAGCAGTCCAACACTGGAGACTAGCACAGATACGCAGTATTTT. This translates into CASSPTLETSTDTQYF.